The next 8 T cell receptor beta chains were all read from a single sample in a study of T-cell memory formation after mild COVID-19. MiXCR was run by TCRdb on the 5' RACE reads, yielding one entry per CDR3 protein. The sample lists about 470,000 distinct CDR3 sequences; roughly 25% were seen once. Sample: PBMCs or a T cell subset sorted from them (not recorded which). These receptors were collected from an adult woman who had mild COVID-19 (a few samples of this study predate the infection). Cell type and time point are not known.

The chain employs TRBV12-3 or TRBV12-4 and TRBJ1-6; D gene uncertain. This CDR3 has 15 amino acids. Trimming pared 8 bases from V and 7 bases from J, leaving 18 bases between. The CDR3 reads CASSRRTGNNSPLHF. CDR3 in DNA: TGTGCCAGCTCCCGTCGGACCGGTAACAATTCACCCCTCCACTTT.

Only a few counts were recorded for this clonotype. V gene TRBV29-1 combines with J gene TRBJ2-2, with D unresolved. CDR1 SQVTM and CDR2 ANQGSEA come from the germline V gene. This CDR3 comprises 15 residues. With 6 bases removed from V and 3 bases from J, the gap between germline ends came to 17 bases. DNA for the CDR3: TGCAGCGTAGCCCCCTTGGGCGAGGACACCGGGGAGCTGTTTTTT. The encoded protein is CSVAPLGEDTGELFF.

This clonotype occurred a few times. CDR3 DNA sequence: TGTGCCTGGAGTGTACATCCTCCACTGGCGGGAGGGAACTACGAGCAGTACTTC. Translated, it gives CAWSVHPPLAGGNYEQYF. The chain has TRBV30 and TRBJ2-7, with 9 nucleotides matching TRBD2. The length of the CDR3 is 18 residues. The germline CDR1 and CDR2 sequences are GTSNPN and SVGIG (reference sequence). V lost 0 bases, J lost 3 bases, and 15 bases stayed unmatched.

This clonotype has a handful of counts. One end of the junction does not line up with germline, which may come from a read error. This chain's CDR3 is CATSDPRDSSHEQYF. The CDR3 DNA follows: TGTGCCACCAGTGACCCCCGGGACAGCTCCCACGAGCAGTACTTC. The chain recombines TRBV24-1 with TRBJ2-7, with 7 bases aligning to TRBD1. The germline gives CDR1 KGHDR, CDR2 SFDVKD. This CDR3 is 15 amino acids long.

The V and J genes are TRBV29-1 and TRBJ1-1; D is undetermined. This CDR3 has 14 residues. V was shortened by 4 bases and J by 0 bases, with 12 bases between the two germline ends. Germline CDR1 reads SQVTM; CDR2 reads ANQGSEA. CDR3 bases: TGCAGCGTTGCCGAAGGCCGTATGAACACTGAAGCTTTCTTT. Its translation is CSVAEGRMNTEAFF.

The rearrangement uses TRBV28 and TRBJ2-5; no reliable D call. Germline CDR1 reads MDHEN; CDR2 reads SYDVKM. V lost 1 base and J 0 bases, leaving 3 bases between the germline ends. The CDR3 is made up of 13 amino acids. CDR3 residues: CASSLSDQETQYF. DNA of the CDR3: TGTGCCAGCAGTTTATCCGACCAAGAGACCCAGTACTTC.

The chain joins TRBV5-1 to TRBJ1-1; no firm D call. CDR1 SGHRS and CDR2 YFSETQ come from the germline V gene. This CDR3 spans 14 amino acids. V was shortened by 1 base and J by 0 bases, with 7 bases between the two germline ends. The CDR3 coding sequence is TGCGCCAGCAGCTTGATTTACCTGAACACTGAAGCTTTCTTT. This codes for CASSLIYLNTEAFF.

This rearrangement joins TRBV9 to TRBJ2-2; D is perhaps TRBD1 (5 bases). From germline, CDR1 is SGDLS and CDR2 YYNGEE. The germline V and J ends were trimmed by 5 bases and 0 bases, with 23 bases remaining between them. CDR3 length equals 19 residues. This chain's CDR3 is CASRGHPGSPVANTGELFF. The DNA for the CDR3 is TGTGCCAGCAGAGGACATCCCGGATCTCCTGTTGCGAACACCGGGGAGCTGTTTTTT. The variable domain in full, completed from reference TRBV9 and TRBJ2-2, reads DSGVTQTPKHLITATGQRVTLRCSPRSGDLSVYWYQQSLDQGLQFLIQYYNGEERAKGNILERFSAQQFPDLHSELNLSSLELGDSALYFCASRGHPGSPVANTGELFFGEGSRLTVL.